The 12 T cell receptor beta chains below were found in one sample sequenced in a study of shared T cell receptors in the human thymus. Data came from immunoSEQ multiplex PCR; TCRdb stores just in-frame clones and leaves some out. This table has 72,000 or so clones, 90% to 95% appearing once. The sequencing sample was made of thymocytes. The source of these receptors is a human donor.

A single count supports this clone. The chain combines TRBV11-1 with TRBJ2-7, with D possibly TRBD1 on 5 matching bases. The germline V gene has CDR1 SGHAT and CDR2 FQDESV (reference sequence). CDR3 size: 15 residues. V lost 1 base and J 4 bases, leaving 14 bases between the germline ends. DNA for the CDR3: TGTGCCAGCAGCTTAGAGGAAGGGGCTAGGTACGAGCAGTACTTC. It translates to CASSLEEGARYEQYF.

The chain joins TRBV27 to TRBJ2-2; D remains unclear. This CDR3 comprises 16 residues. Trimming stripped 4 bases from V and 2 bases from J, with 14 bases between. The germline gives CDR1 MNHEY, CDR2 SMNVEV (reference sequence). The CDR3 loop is CASSYGEGSNTGELFF. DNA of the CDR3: TGTGCCAGCAGTTACGGTGAAGGGTCAAACACCGGGGAGCTGTTTTTT.

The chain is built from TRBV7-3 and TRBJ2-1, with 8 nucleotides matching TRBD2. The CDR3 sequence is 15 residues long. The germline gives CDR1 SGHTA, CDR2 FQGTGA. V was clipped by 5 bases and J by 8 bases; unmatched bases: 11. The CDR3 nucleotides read TGTGCCAGCAGCCCCTGGCGGGGGGACCGGGATGAGCAGTTCTTC. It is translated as CASSPWRGDRDEQFF.

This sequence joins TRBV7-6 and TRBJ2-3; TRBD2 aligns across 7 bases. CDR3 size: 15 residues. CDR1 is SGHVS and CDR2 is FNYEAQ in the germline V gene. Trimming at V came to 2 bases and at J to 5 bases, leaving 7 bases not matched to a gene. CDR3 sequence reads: CASSLLRLAQDTQYF. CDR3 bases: TGTGCCAGCAGCTTATTAAGACTAGCACAAGATACGCAGTATTTT.

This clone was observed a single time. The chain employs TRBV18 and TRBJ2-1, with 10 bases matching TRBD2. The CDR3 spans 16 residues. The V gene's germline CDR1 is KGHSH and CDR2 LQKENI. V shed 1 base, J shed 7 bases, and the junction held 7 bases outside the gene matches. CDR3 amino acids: CASSPQALAGANEQFF. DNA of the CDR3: TGTGCCAGCTCACCACAGGCCCTAGCGGGGGCTAATGAGCAGTTCTTC.

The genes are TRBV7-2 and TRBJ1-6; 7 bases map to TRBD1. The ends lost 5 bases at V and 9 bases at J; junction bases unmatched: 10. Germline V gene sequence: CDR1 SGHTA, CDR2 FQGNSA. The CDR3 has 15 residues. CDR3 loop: CASSQIDRDFSPLHF. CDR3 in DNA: TGTGCCAGCAGCCAAATAGACAGGGATTTTTCACCCCTCCACTTT. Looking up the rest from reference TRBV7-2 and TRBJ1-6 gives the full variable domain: GAGVSQSPSNKVTEKGKDVELRCDPISGHTALYWYRQSLGQGLEFLIYFQGNSAPDKSGLPSDRFSAERTGGSVSTLTIQRTQQEDSAVYLCASSQIDRDFSPLHFGNGTRLTVT.

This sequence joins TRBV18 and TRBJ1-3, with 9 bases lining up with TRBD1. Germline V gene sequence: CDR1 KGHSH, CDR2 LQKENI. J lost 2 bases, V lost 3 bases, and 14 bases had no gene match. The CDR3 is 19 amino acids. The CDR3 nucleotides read TGTGCCAGCTCACCCCTAACAGGGGGCGCGCTCTTGGCTGGAAACACCATATATTTT. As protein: CASSPLTGGALLAGNTIYF.

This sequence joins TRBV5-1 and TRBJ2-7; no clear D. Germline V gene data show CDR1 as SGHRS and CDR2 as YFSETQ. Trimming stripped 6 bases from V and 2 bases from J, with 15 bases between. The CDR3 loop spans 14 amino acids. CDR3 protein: CASTPATGTYEQYF. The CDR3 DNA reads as TGCGCCAGCACCCCTGCCACCGGAACCTACGAGCAGTACTTC.

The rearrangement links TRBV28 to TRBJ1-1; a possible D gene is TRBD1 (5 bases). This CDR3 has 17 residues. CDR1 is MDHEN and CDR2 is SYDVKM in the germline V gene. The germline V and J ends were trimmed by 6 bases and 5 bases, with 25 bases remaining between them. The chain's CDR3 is CASSPRVHPGEGTEAFF. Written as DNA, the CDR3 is TGTGCCAGCAGCCCAAGAGTCCATCCGGGCGAGGGGACTGAAGCTTTCTTT.

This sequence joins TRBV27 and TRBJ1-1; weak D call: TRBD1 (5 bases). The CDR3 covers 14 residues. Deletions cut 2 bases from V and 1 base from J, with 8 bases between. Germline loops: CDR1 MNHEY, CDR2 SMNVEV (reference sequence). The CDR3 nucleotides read TGTGCCAGCAGTTTAGCAGGGACGAACACTGAAGCTTTCTTT. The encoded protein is CASSLAGTNTEAFF.

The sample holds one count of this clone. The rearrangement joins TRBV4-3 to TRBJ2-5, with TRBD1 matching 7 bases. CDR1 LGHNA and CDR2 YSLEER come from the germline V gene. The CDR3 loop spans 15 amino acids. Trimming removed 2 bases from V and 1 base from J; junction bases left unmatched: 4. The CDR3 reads CASSQRQGFQETQYF. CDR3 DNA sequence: TGCGCCAGCAGCCAACGACAGGGATTCCAAGAGACCCAGTACTTC.

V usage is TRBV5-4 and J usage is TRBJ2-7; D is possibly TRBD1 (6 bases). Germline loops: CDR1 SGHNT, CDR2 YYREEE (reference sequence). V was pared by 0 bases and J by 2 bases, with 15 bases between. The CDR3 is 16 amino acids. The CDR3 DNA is TGTGCCAGCAGCTTGGGGACAGCTACATACCCCTACGAGCAGTACTTC. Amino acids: CASSLGTATYPYEQYF.